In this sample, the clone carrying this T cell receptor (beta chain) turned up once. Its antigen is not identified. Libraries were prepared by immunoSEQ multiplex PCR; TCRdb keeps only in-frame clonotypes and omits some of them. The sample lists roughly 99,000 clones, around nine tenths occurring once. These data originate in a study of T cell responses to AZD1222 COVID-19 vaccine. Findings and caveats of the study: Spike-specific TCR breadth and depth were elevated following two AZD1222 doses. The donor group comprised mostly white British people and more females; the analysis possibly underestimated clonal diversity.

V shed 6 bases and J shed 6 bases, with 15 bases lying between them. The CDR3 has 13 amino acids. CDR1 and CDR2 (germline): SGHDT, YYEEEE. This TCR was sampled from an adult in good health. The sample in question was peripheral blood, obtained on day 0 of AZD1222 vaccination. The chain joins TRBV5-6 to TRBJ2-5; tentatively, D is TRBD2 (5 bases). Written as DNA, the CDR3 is TGTGCCAGCACCCAGCAGAGGGTCCAGACCCAGTACTTC. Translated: CASTQQRVQTQYF.